The sequence of this T cell receptor (beta chain) was determined in a study of cytotoxic CD8 clonotypes in ibrutinib-treated CLL. Generated by immunoSEQ multiplex PCR, the TCRdb table keeps only in-frame clones and is missing some. The profile shows some 150,000 clones, about 76% of them singletons. Libraries of TCR beta were made from around 1.8 micrograms of genomic DNA that came from cryopreserved PBMCs. CDR3 length equals 15 residues. Germline CDR1 is SGHTS and CDR2 is YDEGEE. V gave up 0 bases and J gave up 0 bases, with 6 bases separating them. The sequence came from a human donor with chronic lymphocytic leukemia. The specimen was PBMCs, collected after 24 months of ibrutinib treatment. The chain is built from TRBV5-8 and TRBJ1-4; possible D gene TRBD1, 5 bases. The CDR3: CASSLGGATNEKLFF. In DNA form, the CDR3 reads TGTGCCAGCAGCTTGGGGGGGGCAACTAATGAAAAACTGTTTTTT.